These 28 T cell receptor beta chains originate from one sample sequenced in a study of blood T cells in healthy people across ages. Sample-barcoded 5' priming and a J-beta primer mix drove a second PCR of about 6 to 12 cycles. TCRdb reprocessed the 5' RACE reads with MiXCR, giving one entry per CDR3 protein. Of approximately 850,000 distinct CDR3 sequences listed, roughly 60% are singletons. Sequenced sample: blood. Receptor source: a man aged 30 to 39 in good health.

V usage is TRBV29-1 and J usage is TRBJ1-2; D gene uncertain. V shed 3 bases and J shed 8 bases, with 13 bases lying between them. The V gene's germline CDR1 is SQVTM and CDR2 ANQGSEA. The CDR3 is 12 residues long. The CDR3 region is CSVEPYYGGYTF. The CDR3 DNA sequence: TGCAGCGTTGAGCCCTACTACGGGGGCTACACCTTC.

This chain uses TRBV27 with TRBJ2-5; D is perhaps TRBD1 (5 bases). Germline CDR1 and CDR2: MNHEY and SMNVEV (reference sequence). The germline V and J ends were trimmed by 6 bases and 4 bases, with 18 bases remaining between them. This CDR3 spans 15 amino acids. The chain's CDR3 is CASSPRVGQRETQYF. The CDR3 DNA follows: TGTGCCAGCAGCCCCCGCGTGGGGCAGCGAGAGACCCAGTACTTC.

The chain recombines TRBV18 with TRBJ2-7; TRBD2 matches 7 bases. V shed 8 bases, J shed 2 bases, and the junction held 18 bases outside the gene matches. This CDR3 contains 17 residues. Germline lookup yields CDR1 KGHSH and CDR2 LQKENI. CDR3 sequence (DNA): TGTGCCAGCCCAAGGGCCTCCCCGAGCGGGACTACCTACGAGCAGTACTTC. This translates into CASPRASPSGTTYEQYF.

CDR3 coding DNA: TGCAGCGTCGAAATGACAGGGAACACTGAAGCTTTCTTT. Translated, it gives CSVEMTGNTEAFF. This chain connects TRBV29-1 to TRBJ1-1; tentatively, D is TRBD1 (6 bases). The ends were cut back, 6 bases at V and 1 base at J, with 12 bases in the middle. The CDR3 extends over 13 amino acids. The V gene's germline CDR1 is SQVTM and CDR2 ANQGSEA.

Only a few counts were recorded for this clonotype. J is TRBJ1-1 and V is TRBV13; possibly TRBD1 for D (6 bases). The germline V gene encodes CDR1 PRHDT and CDR2 FYEKMQ (reference sequence). With 2 bases removed from V and 11 bases from J, the gap between germline ends came to 18 bases. This CDR3 spans 14 amino acids. CDR3 DNA sequence: TGTGCCAGCAGCTTAATGGGGGGCGAGAATCCGGCTTTCTTT. Translation gives CASSLMGGENPAFF. Drawing the rest from reference TRBV13 and TRBJ1-1, the complete variable domain is AAGVIQSPRHLIKEKRETATLKCYPIPRHDTVYWYQQGPGQDPQFLISFYEKMQSDKGSIPDRFSAQQFSDYHSELNMSSLELGDSALYFCASSLMGGENPAFFGQGTRLTVV.

V and J are TRBV29-1 and TRBJ2-5; 7 positions agree with TRBD1. The germline V gene has CDR1 SQVTM and CDR2 ANQGSEA. This CDR3 has 15 amino acids. The J segment lost 3 bases and the V segment lost 4 bases, leaving 11 bases of the junction unmatched. CDR3 in amino acids: CSVGRTGEREETQYF. The DNA for the CDR3 is TGCAGCGTTGGCCGAACAGGGGAGCGAGAAGAGACCCAGTACTTC.

The rearrangement uses TRBV29-1 and TRBJ2-3; 7 positions agree with TRBD1. Germline V gives CDR1 SQVTM, CDR2 ANQGSEA. Losses at the gene ends were 5 bases for V and 1 base for J; bases not matched to a gene: 3. CDR3 length: 13 amino acids. The DNA for the CDR3 is TGCAGCGTTATCACAGGGGGCACAGATACGCAGTATTTT. This codes for CSVITGGTDTQYF.

J is TRBJ2-7 and V is TRBV20-1, with 12 bases aligning to TRBD2. The CDR3 length is 16 residues. With 3 bases clipped from V and 2 bases from J, the junction kept 8 bases outside the gene matches. CDR1 is DFQATT and CDR2 is SNEGSKA in the germline V gene (reference sequence). This CDR3 is CSASWGGLAGTYEQYF. The CDR3 DNA follows: TGCAGTGCTAGTTGGGGAGGACTAGCGGGAACCTACGAGCAGTACTTC.

This chain connects TRBV29-1 to TRBJ2-1, with 7 bases aligning to TRBD1. Germline V gives CDR1 SQVTM, CDR2 ANQGSEA. With 5 bases clipped from V and 3 bases from J, the junction kept 13 bases outside the gene matches. The CDR3 runs 16 residues. The CDR3 region has the DNA TGCAGCGTTTTCCCCCGGACGGGACAGATCTACAATGAGCAGTTCTTC. Protein sequence: CSVFPRTGQIYNEQFF.

A note on this clonotype: It may be a read error: a sequence one base away is much more abundant. The chain carries TRBV7-9 and TRBJ2-1; TRBD2 matches 7 bases. The CDR3 is 16 amino acids. Germline V gene data show CDR1 as SEHNR and CDR2 as FQNEAQ (reference sequence). Here the CDR3 reads CASSALADTTYKEQFF. In DNA form, the CDR3 reads TGTGCCAGCAGCGCCCTAGCGGATACAACGTACAAAGAGCAGTTCTTC.

The chain couples TRBV6-5 to TRBJ2-7; 7 bases agree with TRBD1. After removal of 6 bases from V and 3 bases from J, the junction contained 5 bases not matched to a gene. Germline V gives CDR1 MNHEY, CDR2 SVGAGI. The CDR3 has 13 amino acids. The CDR3 DNA reads as TGTGCCAGCAGACAGGGGAGAAACTACGAGCAGTACTTC. Its translation is CASRQGRNYEQYF.

Comments on this clonotype: This may be a read error: a much more frequent sequence differs by one nucleotide. This chain links TRBV6-1 with TRBJ2-1; the D is unclear. There are 11 residues in the CDR3. Germline V gives CDR1 MNHNS, CDR2 SASEGT. Trimming left V 8 bases short and J 10 bases short, with 12 bases between. The CDR3 coding sequence is TGTGCCAGCGGCCTGAGCCCCGAGCAGTTCTTC. Amino acids: CASGLSPEQFF.

V and J are TRBV5-5 and TRBJ1-2; TRBD1 matches at 8 bases. CDR3 length: 14 residues. Germline lookup yields CDR1 SGHKS and CDR2 YYEKEE (reference sequence). The ends lost 7 bases at V and 2 bases at J; junction bases unmatched: 7. CDR3 protein: CASLGTGANYGYTF. CDR3 bases: TGTGCCAGCTTAGGGACAGGAGCGAACTATGGCTACACCTTC.

The V and J genes are TRBV5-1 and TRBJ2-2, with D possibly TRBD2 on 6 matching bases. Germline CDR1 is SGHRS and CDR2 is YFSETQ. The CDR3 loop spans 17 amino acids. V lost 4 bases to trimming and J lost 0 bases, with 16 bases between them. The CDR3 DNA is TGCGCCAGCAGCACGCAAGCGGGCACCGCGAACACCGGGGAGCTGTTTTTT. It encodes CASSTQAGTANTGELFF.

The DNA for the CDR3 is TGTGCCACCAGCCGACAGGGGGCCAGGAGCTCCTACAATGAGCAGTTCTTC. This codes for CATSRQGARSSYNEQFF. The chain joins TRBV15 to TRBJ2-1, with 10 bases identical to TRBD1. V lost 5 bases and J lost 0; bases outside the gene matches: 7. This CDR3 spans 17 amino acids. From germline, CDR1 is LNHNV and CDR2 YYDKDF (reference sequence). The whole variable domain, filled in from reference TRBV15 and TRBJ2-1, reads DAMVIQNPRYQVTQFGKPVTLSCSQTLNHNVMYWYQQKSSQAPKLLFHYYDKDFNNEADTPDNFQSRRPNTSFCFLDIRSPGLGDTAMYLCATSRQGARSSYNEQFFGPGTRLTVL.

The V call is TRBV7-9, the J call TRBJ2-1, with 11 bases lining up with TRBD2. Germline V gene lookup returns CDR1 SEHNR and CDR2 FQNEAQ (reference sequence). The CDR3 is 15 residues long. With 5 bases clipped from V and 8 bases from J, the junction kept 8 bases outside the gene matches. The CDR3 sequence: CASSPLAGGPDEQFF. DNA of the CDR3: TGTGCCAGCAGCCCCCTAGCGGGGGGTCCCGATGAGCAGTTCTTC.

As concerns this clonotype: A read error may account for a junction end that differs from germline. V and J are TRBV11-2 and TRBJ2-5; no clear D gene. The J call may be wrong; the DNA end is better matched by TRBJ2-1. The germline gives CDR1 SGHAT, CDR2 FQNNGV. The CDR3 has 13 amino acids. The CDR3 bases are TGTCCCAGCAGCCTACACCCACAAGAGACCCAGTTCTTC. This encodes CPSSLHPQETQFF.

The chain combines TRBV28 with TRBJ2-7; TRBD1 agrees at 11 bases. The junction had 13 bases not matched to a gene; V was cut back by 7 bases and J by 5 bases. Germline values: CDR1 MDHEN, CDR2 SYDVKM. The CDR3 is made up of 16 amino acids. CDR3 loop: CASNIPRTGGLDEQYF. Written as DNA, the CDR3 is TGTGCCAGCAATATACCGCGGACAGGGGGCCTCGACGAGCAGTACTTC.

V gene TRBV6-5 combines with J gene TRBJ2-5; D is uncertain. Per germline, CDR1 MNHEY and CDR2 SVGAGI. The ends were cut back, 1 base at V and 1 base at J, with 10 bases in the middle. The CDR3 is 15 amino acids. CDR3 coding DNA: TGTGCCAGCAGTTACTTCGGCCTCAGCCAAGAGACCCAGTACTTC. This translates into CASSYFGLSQETQYF.

This rearrangement joins TRBV7-8 to TRBJ1-1; D unclear. V was pared by 5 bases and J by 1 base, with 11 bases between. This CDR3 is 14 amino acids long. The germline V gene has CDR1 SGHVS and CDR2 FQNEAQ. DNA for the CDR3: TGTGCCAGCAGCCAAAGTGCCCCGAACACTGAAGCTTTCTTT. Encoded protein: CASSQSAPNTEAFF. Complete variable domain (other parts from reference TRBV7-8 and TRBJ1-1): GAGVSQSPRYKVAKRGQDVALRCDPISGHVSLFWYQQALGQGPEFLTYFQNEAQLDKSGLPSDRFFAERPEGSVSTLKIQRTQQEDSAVYLCASSQSAPNTEAFFGQGTRLTVV.

On this clonotype itself: A much more abundant neighbour one base away suggests this may be a read error. This chain joins TRBV7-2 and TRBJ2-1; D might be TRBD2 (5 bases). CDR1 is SGHTA and CDR2 is FQGNSA in the germline V gene. The CDR3 runs to 15 residues. Between the trimmed V and J ends, which lost 1 base and 8 bases, there was a span of 15 bases. CDR3 coding DNA: TGTGCCAGCAGCTTAGTTGCGAGAGTGGGAGATGAGCAGTTCTTC. It is translated as CASSLVARVGDEQFF.

The rearrangement links TRBV24-1 to TRBJ2-3, with 8 bases lining up with TRBD1. The length of the CDR3 is 14 residues. Per the germline V gene, CDR1 is KGHDR and CDR2 is SFDVKD. V lost 6 bases to trimming and J lost 7 bases; unmatched junction nucleotides: 8. CDR3 nucleotides: TGTGCCACCAGTTCGGCAGGGGGCGCGAATACGCAGTATTTT. This codes for CATSSAGGANTQYF.

The chain uses TRBV4-3 and TRBJ2-5, with 10 bases identical to TRBD2. The CDR3 is made up of 18 amino acids. J was trimmed by 1 base and V by 0 bases; bases with no gene match: 8. Germline CDR1 and CDR2: LGHNA and YSLEER. CDR3 region: CASSQDYRASGSQETQYF. CDR3 sequence (DNA): TGCGCCAGCAGCCAAGATTATCGGGCTAGCGGGAGCCAAGAGACCCAGTACTTC.

This clonotype was detected a few times. The chain carries TRBV6-5 and TRBJ2-2, with unresolved D. This CDR3 has 13 amino acids. V shed 8 bases and J shed 2 bases, with 9 bases lying between them. Germline lookup yields CDR1 MNHEY and CDR2 SVGAGI. The DNA of the CDR3 is TGTGCCAGCTATAACACCAACACCGGGGAGCTGTTTTTT. Translated: CASYNTNTGELFF.

For this clonotype: Mismatch with germline at one junction end may stem from a read error. The CDR3 region is CACREAGAQYNEQFF. The DNA of the CDR3 is TGTGCCTGCAGGGAGGCGGGGGCCCAGTACAACGAGCAGTTCTTC. V is TRBV7-2 and J is TRBJ2-1; the D gene is possibly TRBD2 (7 bases). The CDR3 has 15 residues. Germline-derived CDR1 and CDR2 are SGHTA and FQGNSA.

This clonotype occurred a few times. This chain uses TRBV28 with TRBJ2-7, with a possible D match to TRBD1 (6 bases). V was clipped by 6 bases and J by 0 bases, with 21 bases between them. Germline V lookup: CDR1 MDHEN, CDR2 SYDVKM. The CDR3 is made up of 17 amino acids. The CDR3 nucleotides are TGTGCCAGCAGCAAAAACAGGGTTTTAGATAACTCCTACGAGCAGTACTTC. This codes for CASSKNRVLDNSYEQYF.

This clonotype was found a few times. The chain is built from TRBV7-2 and TRBJ2-3; 10 bases line up with TRBD2. Germline CDR1 reads SGHTA; CDR2 reads FQGNSA. Trimming cost V 5 bases and J 6 bases; bases outside gene matches: 11. The CDR3 is 16 residues long. The CDR3, as DNA: TGTGCCAGCAGCCTATTCCCCGGGACTAGCGTGGATACGCAGTATTTT. This encodes CASSLFPGTSVDTQYF.

V usage is TRBV29-1 and J usage is TRBJ2-5; 9 bases are a match to TRBD1. Trimming cost V 1 base and J 2 bases; bases outside gene matches: 5. Germline CDR1 reads SQVTM; CDR2 reads ANQGSEA. The CDR3 totals 15 residues. This CDR3 reads CSVEAPDRGQETQYF. CDR3 DNA sequence: TGCAGCGTTGAAGCCCCGGACAGGGGACAAGAGACCCAGTACTTC. Together with reference TRBV29-1 and TRBJ2-5, the CDR3 gives the full variable domain: SAVISQKPSRDICQRGTSLTIQCQVDSQVTMMFWYRQQPGQSLTLIATANQGSEATYESGFVIDKFPISRPNLTFSTLTVSNMSPEDSSIYLCSVEAPDRGQETQYFGPGTRLLVL.